The present T cell receptor beta chain was sequenced within a study of blood T cell repertoires in COVID-19 (dated by TCRdb to 2020 to 2022). Describing the broader study: Collaborator samples came from the United States, Italy and Spain and covered acute and convalescent phases of COVID-19. The samples were drawn from the first 160 participants of the ongoing ImmuneRACE study and from 950 to 1,500 subjects provided by 6 global collaborators. The repertoires were made available in a free public database intended to serve as a resource for research on the immune response to SARS-CoV-2. The material from the prospective study consisted of cDNA or gDNA derived from T cells, B-cell-depleted T cells, or PBMCs. The sample metadata nearly always contained a de-identified subject ID, COVID-19 status, age in years and sex. Where HLA class I and class II types were available, the types were taken from metadata supplied by the sample provider, not from assay-based typing. Subjects who had been exposed to COVID-19, were actively infected with it, or had recovered from it provided the deeply sampled blood TCRbeta repertoires that made up the dataset.

The CDR3 sequence holds 16 residues, the cysteine and phenylalanine included. The kept DNA is CDR3 alone, 48 bases in frame from the first base. Via the germline V gene, CDR1 is SGHNT and CDR2 YENEEA. V has 1 base trimmed and J has 3 bases trimmed; junction bases matching no gene number 5. In Seattle, one collaborating source enrolled patients while the infection was active and tracked those patients longitudinally over the course of disease. Each collaborating institution followed its own protocols to collect whole blood in K2EDTA tubes. Collaborator samples were shipped for TCRbeta analysis as frozen whole blood, isolated PBMCs, or DNA extracted from either sample type. Comment on this clone: This clone's antigen is unknown. Qualities for individual bases were not recorded, and no much larger clone is one base off.

The full study reports these points: The amount of clinical and demographic metadata varied by source and participant and was provided uncurated.

The immunoSEQ Assay, a bias-controlled multiplex PCR, was used to amplify TCRbeta CDR3 regions from genomic DNA. As for the original processing: The number of nucleated cells in each sample was estimated from the amplification of reference gene primers within the assay. To quantify the absolute abundance of each unique TCRbeta CDR3 rearrangement, sequence reads were collapsed and filtered. Productive Simpson clonality was computed per sample as the square root of Simpson's diversity index over productive rearrangements. The table comes from immuneACCESS by way of TCRdb, which keeps in-frame sequences with V and J called. Part of the clones is missing from these tables; in studies checked, under half for an unresolved V gene and the rest for unknown reasons. V, J and clone size reflect that table, while D and trimming were determined from the DNA. The sample records 250,000 to 400,000 clones, approximately 87% of which are singletons. The ten largest make up less than 3.5% of the sample.

The sequenced sample consisted of peripheral blood. This chain joins TRBV11-3 to TRBJ2-2; TRBD2 agrees with 7 junctional bases. This sequence was found in a woman aged 25 to 39 with COVID-19, enrolled during active disease. The DNA reads TGTGCCAGCAGCTTAGGGAGCGGGAAGGACACCGGGGAGCTGTTTTTT. Translated, it reads CASSLGSGKDTGELFF.